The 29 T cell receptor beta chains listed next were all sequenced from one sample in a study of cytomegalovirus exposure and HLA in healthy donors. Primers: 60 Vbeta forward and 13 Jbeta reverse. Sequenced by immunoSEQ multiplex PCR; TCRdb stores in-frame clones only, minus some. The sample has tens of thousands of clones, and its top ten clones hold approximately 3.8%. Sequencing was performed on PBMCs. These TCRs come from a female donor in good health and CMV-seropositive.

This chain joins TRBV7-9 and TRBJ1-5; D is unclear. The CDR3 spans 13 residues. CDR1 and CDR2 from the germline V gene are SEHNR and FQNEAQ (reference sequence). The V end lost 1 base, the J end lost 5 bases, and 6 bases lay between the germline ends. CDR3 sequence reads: CASSLGSYQPQHF. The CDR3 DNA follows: TGTGCCAGCAGCTTAGGGAGTTATCAGCCCCAGCATTTT. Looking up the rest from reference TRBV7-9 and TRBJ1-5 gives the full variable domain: DTGVSQNPRHKITKRGQNVTFRCDPISEHNRLYWYRQTLGQGPEFLTYFQNEAQLEKSRLLSDRFSAERPKGSFSTLEIQRTEQGDSAMYLCASSLGSYQPQHFGDGTRLSIL.

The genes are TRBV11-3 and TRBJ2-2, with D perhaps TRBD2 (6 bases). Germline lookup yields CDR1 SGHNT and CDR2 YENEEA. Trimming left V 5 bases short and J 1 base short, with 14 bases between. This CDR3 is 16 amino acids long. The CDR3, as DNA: TGTGCCAGCAGCCCCGGGCGGACTATGAACACCGGGGAGCTGTTTTTT. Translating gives CASSPGRTMNTGELFF.

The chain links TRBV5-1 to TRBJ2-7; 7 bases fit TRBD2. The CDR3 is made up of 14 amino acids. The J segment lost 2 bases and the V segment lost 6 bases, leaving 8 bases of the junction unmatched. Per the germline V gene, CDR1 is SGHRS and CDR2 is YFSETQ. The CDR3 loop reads CASTPGGSAYEQYF. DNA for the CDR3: TGCGCCAGCACCCCTGGCGGGAGCGCCTACGAGCAGTACTTC.

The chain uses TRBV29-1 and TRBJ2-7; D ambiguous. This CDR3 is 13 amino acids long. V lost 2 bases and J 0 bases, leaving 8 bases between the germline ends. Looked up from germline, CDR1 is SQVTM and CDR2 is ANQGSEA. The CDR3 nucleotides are TGCAGCGTTGAATGTGCGAGCTCCTACGAGCAGTACTTC. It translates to CSVECASSYEQYF.

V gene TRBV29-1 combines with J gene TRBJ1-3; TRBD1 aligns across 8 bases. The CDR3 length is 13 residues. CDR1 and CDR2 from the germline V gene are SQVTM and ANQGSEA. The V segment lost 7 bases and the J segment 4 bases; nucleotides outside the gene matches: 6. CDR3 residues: CSGGQAGGNTIYF. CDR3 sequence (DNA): TGCAGCGGGGGACAGGCAGGGGGAAACACCATATATTTT.

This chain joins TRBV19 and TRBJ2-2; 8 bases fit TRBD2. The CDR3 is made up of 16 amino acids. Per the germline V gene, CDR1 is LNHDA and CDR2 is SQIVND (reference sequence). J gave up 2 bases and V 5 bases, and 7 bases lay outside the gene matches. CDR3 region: CASSLSSGLNTGELFF. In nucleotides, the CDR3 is TGTGCCAGTAGTTTATCTAGCGGGCTTAACACCGGGGAGCTGTTTTTT.

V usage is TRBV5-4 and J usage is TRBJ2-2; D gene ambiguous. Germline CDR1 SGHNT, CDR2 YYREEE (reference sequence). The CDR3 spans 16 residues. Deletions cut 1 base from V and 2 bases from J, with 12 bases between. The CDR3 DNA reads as TGTGCCAGCAGCTTGAGTGAAGCAGGAAACACCGGGGAGCTGTTTTTT. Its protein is CASSLSEAGNTGELFF.

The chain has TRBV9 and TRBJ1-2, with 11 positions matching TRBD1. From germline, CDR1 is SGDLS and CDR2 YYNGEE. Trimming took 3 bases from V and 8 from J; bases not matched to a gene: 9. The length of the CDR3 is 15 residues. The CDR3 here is CASSATGTGGGGYTF. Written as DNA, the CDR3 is TGTGCCAGCAGCGCCACCGGGACAGGGGGTGGCGGCTACACCTTC.

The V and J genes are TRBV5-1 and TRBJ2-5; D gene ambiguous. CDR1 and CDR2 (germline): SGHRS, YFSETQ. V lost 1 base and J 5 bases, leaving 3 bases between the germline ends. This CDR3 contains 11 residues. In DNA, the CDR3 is TGCGCCAGCAGCTTGCGGGAGACCCAGTACTTC. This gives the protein CASSLRETQYF. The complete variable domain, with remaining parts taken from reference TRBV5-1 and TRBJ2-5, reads KAGVTQTPRYLIKTRGQQVTLSCSPISGHRSVSWYQQTPGQGLQFLFEYFSETQRNKGNFPGRFSGRQFSNSRSEMNVSTLELGDSALYLCASSLRETQYFGPGTRLLVL.

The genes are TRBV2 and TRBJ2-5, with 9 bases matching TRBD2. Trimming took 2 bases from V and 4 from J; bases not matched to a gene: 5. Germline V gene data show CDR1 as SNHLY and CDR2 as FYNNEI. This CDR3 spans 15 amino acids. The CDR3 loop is CASSERIAGVETQYF. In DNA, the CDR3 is TGTGCCAGCAGTGAAAGAATAGCGGGGGTAGAGACCCAGTACTTC.

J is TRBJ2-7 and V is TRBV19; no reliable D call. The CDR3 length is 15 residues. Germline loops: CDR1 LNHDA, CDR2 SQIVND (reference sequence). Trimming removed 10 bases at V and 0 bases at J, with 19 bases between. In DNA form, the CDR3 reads TGTGCCACTCCTCACTCGCCGTCGAACTCCTACGAGCAGTACTTC. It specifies CATPHSPSNSYEQYF.

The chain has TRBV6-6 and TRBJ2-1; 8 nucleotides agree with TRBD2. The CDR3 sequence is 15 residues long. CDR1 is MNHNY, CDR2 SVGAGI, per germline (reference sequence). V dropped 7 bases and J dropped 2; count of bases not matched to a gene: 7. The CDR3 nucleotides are TGTGCCAGCAATGATCTGGGACTAGCCTACAATGAGCAGTTCTTC. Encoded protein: CASNDLGLAYNEQFF.

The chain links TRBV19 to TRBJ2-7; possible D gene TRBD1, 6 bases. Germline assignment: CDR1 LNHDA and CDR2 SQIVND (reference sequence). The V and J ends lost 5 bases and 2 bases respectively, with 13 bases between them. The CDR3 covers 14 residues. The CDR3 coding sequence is TGTGCCAGTAGTGCGCCAGGGGAAACCTACGAGCAGTACTTC. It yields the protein CASSAPGETYEQYF. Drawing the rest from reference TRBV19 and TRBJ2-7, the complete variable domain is DGGITQSPKYLFRKEGQNVTLSCEQNLNHDAMYWYRQDPGQGLRLIYYSQIVNDFQKGDIAEGYSVSREKKESFPLTVTSAQKNPTAFYLCASSAPGETYEQYFGPGTRLTVT.

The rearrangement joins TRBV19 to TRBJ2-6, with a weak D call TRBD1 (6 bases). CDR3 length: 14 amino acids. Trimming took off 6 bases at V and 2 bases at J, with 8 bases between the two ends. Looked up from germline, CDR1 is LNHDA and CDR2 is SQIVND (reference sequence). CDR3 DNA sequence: TGTGCCAGTAGACAGGGAGCTGGGGCCAACGTCCTGACTTTC. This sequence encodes CASRQGAGANVLTF.

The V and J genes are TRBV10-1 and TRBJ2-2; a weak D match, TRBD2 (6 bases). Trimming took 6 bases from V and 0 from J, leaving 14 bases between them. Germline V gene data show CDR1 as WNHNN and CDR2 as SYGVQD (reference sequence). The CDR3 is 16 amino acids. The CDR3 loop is CASRGRLGSNTGELFF. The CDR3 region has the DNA TGCGCCAGCAGGGGACGACTAGGTTCGAACACCGGGGAGCTGTTTTTT.

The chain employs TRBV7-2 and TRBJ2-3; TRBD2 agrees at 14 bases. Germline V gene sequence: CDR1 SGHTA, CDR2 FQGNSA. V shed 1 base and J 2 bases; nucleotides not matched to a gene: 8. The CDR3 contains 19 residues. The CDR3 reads CASSLVRGLAGGLTDTQYF. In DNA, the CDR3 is TGTGCCAGCAGCTTAGTCCGTGGACTAGCGGGGGGACTCACAGATACGCAGTATTTT.

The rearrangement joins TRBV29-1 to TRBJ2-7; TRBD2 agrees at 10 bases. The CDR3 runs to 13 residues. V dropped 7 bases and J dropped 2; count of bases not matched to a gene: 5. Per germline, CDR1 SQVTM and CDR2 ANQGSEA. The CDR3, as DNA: TGCAGCGGCCGGACTAGCGGCGCCTACGAGCAGTACTTC. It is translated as CSGRTSGAYEQYF.

Written as DNA, the CDR3 is TGTGCCAGCAGTGATAGGACAGGGGGCGTTCAGCCCCAGCATTTT. This gives the protein CASSDRTGGVQPQHF. The rearrangement joins TRBV6-6 to TRBJ1-5, with TRBD1 matching over 11 bases. This CDR3 comprises 15 residues. With V trimmed by 5 bases and J by 6 bases, 6 bases remained unmatched. CDR1 MNHNY and CDR2 SVGAGI come from the germline V gene (reference sequence).

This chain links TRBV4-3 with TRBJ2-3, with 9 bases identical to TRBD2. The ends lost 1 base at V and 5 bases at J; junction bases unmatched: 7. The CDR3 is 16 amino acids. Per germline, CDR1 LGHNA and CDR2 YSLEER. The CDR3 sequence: CASSQGNSGGLDTQYF. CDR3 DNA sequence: TGCGCCAGCAGCCAAGGAAATAGCGGGGGATTAGATACGCAGTATTTT.

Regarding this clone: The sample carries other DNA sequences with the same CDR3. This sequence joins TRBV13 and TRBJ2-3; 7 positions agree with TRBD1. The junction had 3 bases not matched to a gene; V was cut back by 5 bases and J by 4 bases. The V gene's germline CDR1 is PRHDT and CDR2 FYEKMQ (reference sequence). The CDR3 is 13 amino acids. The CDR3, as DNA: TGTGCCAGCAGCCTCCAGGGGGCAGATACGCAGTATTTT. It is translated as CASSLQGADTQYF.

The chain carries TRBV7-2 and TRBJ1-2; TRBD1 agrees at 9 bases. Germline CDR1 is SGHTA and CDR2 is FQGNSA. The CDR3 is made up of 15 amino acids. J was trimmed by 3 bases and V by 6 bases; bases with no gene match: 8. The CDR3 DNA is TGTGCCAGCAGGGATCCGGGACAGGGCTACTATGGCTACACCTTC. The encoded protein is CASRDPGQGYYGYTF.

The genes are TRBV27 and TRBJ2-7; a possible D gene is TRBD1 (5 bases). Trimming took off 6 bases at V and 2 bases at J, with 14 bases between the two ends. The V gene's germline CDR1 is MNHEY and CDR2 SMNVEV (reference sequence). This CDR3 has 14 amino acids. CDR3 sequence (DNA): TGTGCCAGCAGAGACCTCAGGGAAACCTACGAGCAGTACTTC. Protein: CASRDLRETYEQYF.

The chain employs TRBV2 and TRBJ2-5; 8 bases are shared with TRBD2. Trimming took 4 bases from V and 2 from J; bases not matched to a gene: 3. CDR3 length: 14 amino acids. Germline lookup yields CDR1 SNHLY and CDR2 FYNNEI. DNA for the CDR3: TGTGCCAGCAGTGTATCGGGGGGGCAAGAGACCCAGTACTTC. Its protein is CASSVSGGQETQYF.

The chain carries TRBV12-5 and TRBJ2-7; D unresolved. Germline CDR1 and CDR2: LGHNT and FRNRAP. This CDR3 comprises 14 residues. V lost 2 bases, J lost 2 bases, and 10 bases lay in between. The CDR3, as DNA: TGTGCTAGTGGTTTGCCTGGGCCTGCCTACGAGCAGTACTTC. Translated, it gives CASGLPGPAYEQYF.

CDR3 region: CASSYGNSAYEQYF. The DNA for the CDR3 is TGTGCCAGCAGTTACGGTAACAGTGCCTACGAGCAGTACTTC. This chain links TRBV6-5 with TRBJ2-7; D remains ambiguous. Per the germline V gene, CDR1 is MNHEY and CDR2 is SVGAGI. CDR3 length equals 14 residues. V lost 2 bases to trimming and J lost 2 bases, with 10 bases between them.

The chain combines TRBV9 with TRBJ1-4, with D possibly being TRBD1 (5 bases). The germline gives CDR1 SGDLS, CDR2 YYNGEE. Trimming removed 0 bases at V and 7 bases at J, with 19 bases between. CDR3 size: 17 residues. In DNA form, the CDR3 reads TGTGCCAGCAGCGTAGCTACGAGCGGGGGACTTCCTGAAAAACTGTTTTTT. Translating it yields CASSVATSGGLPEKLFF.

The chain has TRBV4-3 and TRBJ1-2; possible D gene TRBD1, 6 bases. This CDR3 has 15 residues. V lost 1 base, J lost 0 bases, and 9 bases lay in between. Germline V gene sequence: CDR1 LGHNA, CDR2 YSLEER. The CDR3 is CASSQAGGTNYGYTF. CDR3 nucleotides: TGCGCCAGCAGCCAAGCTGGGGGCACTAACTATGGCTACACCTTC.

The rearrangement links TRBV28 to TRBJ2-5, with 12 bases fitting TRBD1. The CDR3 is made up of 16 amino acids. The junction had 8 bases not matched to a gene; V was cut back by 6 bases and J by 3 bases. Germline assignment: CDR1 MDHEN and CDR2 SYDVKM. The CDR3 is CASREPGTGGEETQYF. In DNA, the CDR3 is TGTGCCAGCAGAGAACCCGGGACAGGGGGCGAAGAGACCCAGTACTTC.

The CDR3 DNA reads TGTGCCAGCAGCTTAGAGATTCTAGCGGCCACCGGGGAGCTGTTTTTT. Its protein product is CASSLEILAATGELFF. The chain is built from TRBV7-9 and TRBJ2-2; 7 bases line up with TRBD2. This CDR3 spans 16 amino acids. CDR1 and CDR2 from the germline V gene are SEHNR and FQNEAQ (reference sequence). J gave up 4 bases and V 1 base, and 6 bases lay outside the gene matches. The variable domain in full, completed from reference TRBV7-9 and TRBJ2-2, reads DTGVSQNPRHKITKRGQNVTFRCDPISEHNRLYWYRQTLGQGPEFLTYFQNEAQLEKSRLLSDRFSAERPKGSFSTLEIQRTEQGDSAMYLCASSLEILAATGELFFGEGSRLTVL.